Only a few counts were recorded for the clone carrying this T cell receptor (beta chain). The antigen remains unidentified. The Oncomine TCR Beta short-read assay generated sequence data from the DNA of cultured CD4+ T cells. MiXCR was run by TCRdb on the PCR reads, yielding one entry per CDR3 protein. The sample lists 9,100 or so distinct CDR3 sequences; 36% were seen once. The sample belongs to a study of vaccination and CD4 T cells after COVID-19. Looking at the study overall: The stimulating agents, overlapping spike peptides, came from SARS-CoV-2, HCoV-NL63, HCoV-OC43 and HCoV-229E. The authors gave control cultures a CEFX pool, an HIV-1 Nef pool, or no peptide.

Treatment here: approximately 11-day PBMC culture with coronavirus spike peptide pools or control peptides (ViraFEST assay). The unexposed donor gave CD4+ T cells before the COVID-19 pandemic (2011-2018). The specimen sequenced was CD4+ T cells from blood, cultured in vitro. This clonotype originated in a human donor in good health.

In nucleotides, the CDR3 is TGTGCCAGCAGCCTGAGCGAAGGAATGAACTATGGCTACACCTTC. Translated: CASSLSEGMNYGYTF. The gene calls are TRBV11-2 and TRBJ1-2, with unresolved D. The CDR3 totals 15 residues. Germline loops: CDR1 SGHAT, CDR2 FQNNGV. The V end lost 5 bases, the J end lost 2 bases, and 15 bases lay between the germline ends.